These 10 T cell receptor beta chains came from one sample sequenced in a study of T-cell memory formation after mild COVID-19. From the 5' RACE reads, TCRdb called clonotypes with MiXCR, one entry per CDR3 protein. The data hold roughly 400,000 distinct CDR3 sequences, with approximately 24% observed a single time. The sample comprised PBMCs or a T cell subset sorted from them (not recorded which). The receptors here all came from an adult woman who had mild COVID-19 (a few samples of this study predate the infection). Cell type and time point are not known.

This clonotype appeared many times. The chain is built from TRBV27 and TRBJ2-7, with 10 nucleotides matching TRBD1. This CDR3 has 15 amino acids. From germline, CDR1 is MNHEY and CDR2 SMNVEV (reference sequence). Unmatched junction bases numbered 1, after V lost 0 bases and J lost 2 bases. This CDR3 is CASSLSGTGAYEQYF. The CDR3 DNA reads as TGTGCCAGCAGTTTATCCGGGACAGGGGCCTACGAGCAGTACTTC.

This clonotype was counted only a few times. This chain links TRBV19 with TRBJ2-5, with D unclear. The CDR3 sequence is 14 residues long. Germline CDR1 and CDR2: LNHDA and SQIVND (reference sequence). Trimming shortened V by 1 base and J by 1 base, and 7 bases separated the two germline ends. The CDR3 loop reads CASSIAGSQETQYF. CDR3 in DNA: TGTGCCAGTAGTATAGCGGGCAGCCAAGAGACCCAGTACTTC.

In regard to this clonotype: One end of the junction varies from germline; a read error may be responsible. The chain is built from TRBV14 and TRBJ2-2; TRBD2 matches 14 bases. CDR1 and CDR2 (germline): SGHDN, FVKESK. This CDR3 spans 19 amino acids. CDR3 sequence: CASSQDTGLAGGHTGELFF. In nucleotides, the CDR3 is TGTGCCAGCAGTCAAGATACTGGACTAGCGGGGGGACACACCGGGGAGCTGTTTTTT.

This chain connects TRBV12-3 or TRBV12-4 to TRBJ2-1; D could derive from TRBD1 or TRBD2 (5 bases each). The CDR3 covers 14 residues. V was clipped by 6 bases and J by 3 bases, with 12 bases between them. CDR3 sequence: CASSALGDYNEQFF. The CDR3 DNA sequence: TGTGCCAGCAGCGCTTTGGGGGACTACAATGAGCAGTTCTTC.

The DNA of the CDR3 is TGTGCCATCAGGGACACAGGGGGCAGGAACACTGAAGCTTTCTTT. Translated: CAIRDTGGRNTEAFF. The gene calls are TRBV10-3 and TRBJ1-1, with TRBD1 matching 9 bases. CDR1 ENHRY and CDR2 SYGVKD come from the germline V gene. CDR3 length: 15 amino acids. V dropped 6 bases and J dropped 1; count of bases not matched to a gene: 6.

This clonotype showed up just a few times. CDR3 nucleotide sequence: TGTGCCAGCAGCTCCGGGACTATGTCCTACAATGAGCAGTTCTTC. Protein product: CASSSGTMSYNEQFF. The V call is TRBV11-2, the J call TRBJ2-1; 7 bases are a match to TRBD2. The CDR3 sequence is 15 residues long. Unmatched junction bases numbered 4, after V lost 4 bases and J lost 1 base. Germline values: CDR1 SGHAT, CDR2 FQNNGV.

The chain recombines TRBV7-3 with TRBJ2-7; D not certain. The V gene's germline CDR1 is SGHTA and CDR2 FQGTGA. Trimming stripped 8 bases from V and 0 bases from J, with 11 bases between. The CDR3 is 13 residues long. The CDR3 is CASGRFSSYEQYF. In DNA form, the CDR3 reads TGTGCCAGCGGGCGGTTTAGCTCCTACGAGCAGTACTTC.

The chain employs TRBV28 and TRBJ2-7; TRBD1 or TRBD2 may be the D gene (6 bases each). The CDR3 runs to 17 residues. Trimming took 3 bases from V and 1 from J, leaving 19 bases between them. Germline CDR1 is MDHEN and CDR2 is SYDVKM. CDR3 protein: CASSFSPGGGLSYEQYF. The CDR3 DNA reads TGTGCCAGCAGTTTCTCCCCCGGGGGCGGGTTATCCTACGAGCAGTACTTC. Based on the CDR3 plus reference TRBV28 and TRBJ2-7, the full variable domain is DVKVTQSSRYLVKRTGEKVFLECVQDMDHENMFWYRQDPGLGLRLIYFSYDVKMKEKGDIPEGYSVSREKKERFSLILESASTNQTSMYLCASSFSPGGGLSYEQYFGPGTRLTVT.

This clonotype was seen repeatedly, ten times or more. The chain carries TRBV7-6 and TRBJ2-1; maybe TRBD2 (6 bases). The ends were cut back, 5 bases at V and 6 bases at J, with 14 bases in the middle. From germline, CDR1 is SGHVS and CDR2 FNYEAQ. There are 14 residues in the CDR3. The CDR3 bases are TGTGCCAGCAGCCCCGGGACTTCAAGCAATGAGCAGTTCTTC. This translates into CASSPGTSSNEQFF.

This clonotype was observed a handful of times. The chain combines TRBV5-1 with TRBJ1-1; D ambiguous. Looked up from germline, CDR1 is SGHRS and CDR2 is YFSETQ. Trimming left V 4 bases short and J 2 bases short, with 12 bases between. The CDR3 loop spans 14 amino acids. The CDR3 spells CASSVNSQNTEAFF. The CDR3, as DNA: TGCGCCAGCAGCGTTAACTCCCAAAACACTGAAGCTTTCTTT.